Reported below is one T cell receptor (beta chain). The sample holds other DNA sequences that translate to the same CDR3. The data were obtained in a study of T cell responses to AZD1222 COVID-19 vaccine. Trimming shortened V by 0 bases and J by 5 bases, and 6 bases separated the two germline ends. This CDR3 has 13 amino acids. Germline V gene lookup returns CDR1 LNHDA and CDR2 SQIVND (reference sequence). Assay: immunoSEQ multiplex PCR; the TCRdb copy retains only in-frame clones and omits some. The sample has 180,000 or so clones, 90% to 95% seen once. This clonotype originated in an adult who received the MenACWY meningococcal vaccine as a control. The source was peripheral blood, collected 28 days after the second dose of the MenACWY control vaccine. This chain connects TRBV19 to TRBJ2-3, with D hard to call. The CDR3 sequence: CASSIDRGDTQYF. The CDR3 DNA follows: TGTGCCAGTAGTATAGATCGAGGAGATACGCAGTATTTT.